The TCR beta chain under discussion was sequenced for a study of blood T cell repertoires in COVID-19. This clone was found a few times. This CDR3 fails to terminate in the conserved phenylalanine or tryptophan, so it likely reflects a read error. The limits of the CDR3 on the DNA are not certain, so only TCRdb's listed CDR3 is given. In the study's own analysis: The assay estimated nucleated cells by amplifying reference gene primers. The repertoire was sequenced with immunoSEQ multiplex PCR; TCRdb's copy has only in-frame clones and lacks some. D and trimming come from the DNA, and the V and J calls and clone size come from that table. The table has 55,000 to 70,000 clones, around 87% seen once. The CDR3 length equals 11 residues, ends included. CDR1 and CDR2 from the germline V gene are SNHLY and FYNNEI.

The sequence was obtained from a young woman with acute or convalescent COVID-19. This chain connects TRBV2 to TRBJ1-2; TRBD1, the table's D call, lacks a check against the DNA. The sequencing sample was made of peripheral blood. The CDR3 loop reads CASSEAINQAL.